A selection of T cell receptor beta chains follows, all from one sample in a study of chemoradiotherapy in HPV16-positive cancers. The protocol was immunoSEQ multiplex PCR, while the TCRdb copy is restricted to in-frame clones and leaves out a portion. The sample shows approximately 8,500 clones, roughly 70% of them seen only once. This material was obtained from a patient who underwent chemoradiotherapy. Receptors originate from a human donor with HPV-associated anogenital cancer. Both conserved end residues are part of each CDR3. The order of the fields is J gene, D gene, clone size, CDR3 length, V gene, CDR3 DNA, CDR3 protein. D genes are given only for firm matches. Clone size is not always given. Where it is, it says once, few, many or a class for expanded clones.

J gene: TRBJ2-2
D gene: TRBD2
clone size: few
CDR3 length: 13
V gene: TRBV7-3
CDR3 DNA: TGTGCCAGCAGCTTAGCGGGAGCCGGGGAGCTGTTTTTT
CDR3 protein: CASSLAGAGELFF

J gene: TRBJ2-5
D gene: .
clone size: .
CDR3 length: 13
V gene: TRBV14
CDR3 DNA: TGTGCCAGCAGCCCCTCTACAGGGCAGACCCAGTACTTC
CDR3 protein: CASSPSTGQTQYF

J gene: TRBJ2-1
D gene: TRBD2
clone size: .
CDR3 length: 14
V gene: TRBV30
CDR3 DNA: TGTGCCTGGAGTCCTAGCGGGGGGTATAATGAGCAGTTCTTC
CDR3 protein: CAWSPSGGYNEQFF

J gene: TRBJ1-1
D gene: .
clone size: .
CDR3 length: 11
V gene: TRBV20-1
CDR3 DNA: TGCAGTGCTAGGGGGTCAGGTGAAGCTTTCTTT
CDR3 protein: CSARGSGEAFF

J gene: TRBJ1-2
D gene: .
clone size: .
CDR3 length: 13
V gene: TRBV27
CDR3 DNA: TGTGCCAGCAGTCTGAACTCTAACTATGGCTACACCTTC
CDR3 protein: CASSLNSNYGYTF

J gene: TRBJ2-2
D gene: TRBD2
clone size: .
CDR3 length: 19
V gene: TRBV7-8
CDR3 DNA: TGTGCCAGCAGCCAAAGGCTAGCGGGGGGGCGTTTGAAAGCCGGGGAGCTGTTTTTT
CDR3 protein: CASSQRLAGGRLKAGELFF

J gene: TRBJ1-5
D gene: .
clone size: .
CDR3 length: 13
V gene: TRBV7-3
CDR3 DNA: TGTGCCAGCAGCCTGGGACCCGATCAGCCCCAGCATTTT
CDR3 protein: CASSLGPDQPQHF

J gene: TRBJ2-2
D gene: .
clone size: .
CDR3 length: 16
V gene: TRBV5-8
CDR3 DNA: TGTGCCAGCAGCAGGAACAGGATCGCGAACACCGGGGAGCTGTTTTTT
CDR3 protein: CASSRNRIANTGELFF

J gene: TRBJ1-5
D gene: .
clone size: once
CDR3 length: 16
V gene: TRBV30
CDR3 DNA: TGTGCCTGGAGTGTAGGATGGTTGGGGGTTGGACAGCCCCAGCATTTT
CDR3 protein: CAWSVGWLGVGQPQHF

J gene: TRBJ2-1
D gene: TRBD2
clone size: .
CDR3 length: 15
V gene: TRBV27
CDR3 DNA: TGTGCCAGCACCCTAATTTCTAGCGGGAGCAATGAGCAGTTCTTC
CDR3 protein: CASTLISSGSNEQFF

J gene: TRBJ2-5
D gene: TRBD2
clone size: .
CDR3 length: 15
V gene: TRBV7-9
CDR3 DNA: TGTGCCAGCAGCTTTGAGGCGGGGGGATGGGAGACCCAGTACTTC
CDR3 protein: CASSFEAGGWETQYF

J gene: TRBJ1-3
D gene: .
clone size: .
CDR3 length: 14
V gene: TRBV6-1
CDR3 DNA: TGTGCCAGCTCCGAAACCATCTCTGGAAACACCATATATTTT
CDR3 protein: CASSETISGNTIYF

J gene: TRBJ1-1
D gene: .
clone size: .
CDR3 length: 14
V gene: TRBV4-3
CDR3 DNA: TGCGCCAGCAGCCGCAGGGTGGGGGACACTGAAGCTTTCTTT
CDR3 protein: CASSRRVGDTEAFF

J gene: TRBJ2-1
D gene: .
clone size: large
CDR3 length: 11
V gene: TRBV27
CDR3 DNA: TGTGCCAGCATCAGTAACAATGAGCAGTTCTTC
CDR3 protein: CASISNNEQFF

J gene: TRBJ1-1
D gene: .
clone size: .
CDR3 length: 15
V gene: TRBV7-2
CDR3 DNA: TGTGCCAGCAGCAGTTACAGGGCGAGGAACACTGAAGCTTTCTTT
CDR3 protein: CASSSYRARNTEAFF

J gene: TRBJ1-4
D gene: .
clone size: .
CDR3 length: 14
V gene: TRBV27
CDR3 DNA: TGTGCCAGCAGTTTACAGGCAGTCGGCGAAAAACTGTTTTTT
CDR3 protein: CASSLQAVGEKLFF

J gene: TRBJ1-2
D gene: .
clone size: few
CDR3 length: 14
V gene: TRBV4-1
CDR3 DNA: TGCGCCAGCAGCCCGATACAGGGTCTAGGGGGCTACACCTTC
CDR3 protein: CASSPIQGLGGYTF

J gene: TRBJ2-1
D gene: TRBD1
clone size: .
CDR3 length: 15
V gene: TRBV6-5
CDR3 DNA: TGTGCCAGCAGTCCGGGACAGTCAATGTACAATGAGCAGTTCTTC
CDR3 protein: CASSPGQSMYNEQFF

J gene: TRBJ1-1
D gene: .
clone size: .
CDR3 length: 13
V gene: TRBV11-3
CDR3 DNA: TGTGCCAGCAGCCCAGGGCAGCACACTGAAGCTTTCTTT
CDR3 protein: CASSPGQHTEAFF

J gene: TRBJ1-2
D gene: .
clone size: .
CDR3 length: 13
V gene: TRBV6-5
CDR3 DNA: TGTGCCAGCAGTTACTCCGGGGAGGATGGCTACACCTTC
CDR3 protein: CASSYSGEDGYTF

J gene: TRBJ1-2
D gene: .
clone size: .
CDR3 length: 15
V gene: TRBV9
CDR3 DNA: TGTGCCAGCAGCGTATCGTCGGTAGTTAACTATGGCTACACCTTC
CDR3 protein: CASSVSSVVNYGYTF

J gene: TRBJ2-3
D gene: .
clone size: .
CDR3 length: 16
V gene: TRBV2
CDR3 DNA: TGTGCCAGCAGTGAAGAAGCGCGGGGAGGCACAGATACGCAGTATTTT
CDR3 protein: CASSEEARGGTDTQYF

J gene: TRBJ1-1
D gene: .
clone size: few
CDR3 length: 13
V gene: TRBV10-2
CDR3 DNA: TGCGCCAGCAGTATTAGAGGGAACACTGAAGCTTTCTTT
CDR3 protein: CASSIRGNTEAFF

J gene: TRBJ2-2
D gene: TRBD2
clone size: few
CDR3 length: 15
V gene: TRBV19
CDR3 DNA: TGTGCCAGTGCGCGACGGGAGGGAGGAACCGGGGAGCTGTTTTTT
CDR3 protein: CASARREGGTGELFF

J gene: TRBJ1-5
D gene: TRBD1
clone size: .
CDR3 length: 14
V gene: TRBV5-5
CDR3 DNA: TGTGCCAGCAGCGGACAGGGTCGGGATCAGCCCCAGCATTTT
CDR3 protein: CASSGQGRDQPQHF